The source of this T cell receptor beta chain is a study of T cell changes during pregnancy in multiple sclerosis. Profiling relied on immunoSEQ multiplex PCR, and the TCRdb table lists in-frame clones only, not all of them. This sample has some 41,000 clones, with about nine tenths found just once. The CDR3 contains 18 residues. The trim removed 5 bases at V and 1 base at J, leaving 6 bases unmatched. The germline CDR1 and CDR2 sequences are SGHTA and FQGNSA. The sequencing here drew on CD4+ T cells from peripheral blood mononuclear cells, taken in the third trimester of pregnancy. The J gene is TRBJ2-1, the V gene TRBV7-2; TRBD2 matches at 15 bases. The clonotype originates from a female donor in good health, enrolled as a control in a pregnancy study. The CDR3, as DNA: TGTGCCAGCAGCCCAGGACTAGCGGGAGGGGGGTCCTACAATGAGCAGTTCTTC. Protein product: CASSPGLAGGGSYNEQFF.